The sample holds one count of the clone carrying this T cell receptor beta chain. This sample stems from a study of blood T cells in healthy people across ages. A second PCR of about 7 to 12 cycles used a sample-barcoded 5' primer and a J-beta primer mix. From the 5' RACE reads, TCRdb called clonotypes with MiXCR, one entry per CDR3 protein. Counted here are hundreds of thousands of distinct CDR3 sequences, 60% to 80% occurring once; the ten biggest clones make up 28%. The ends were cut back, 4 bases at V and 4 bases at J, with 12 bases in the middle. Germline CDR1 KGHDR, CDR2 SFDVKD. The CDR3 totals 14 residues.

Sequenced sample: blood. V is TRBV24-1 and J is TRBJ1-2, with unresolved D. The sequence was collected from a man younger than 45 in good health. For the CDR3, the DNA is TGTGCCACCAGTGACCCGAGCAGGATCTATGGCTACACCTTC. Translated, it gives CATSDPSRIYGYTF.